The 25 T cell receptor beta chains in this list originate from one sample, sequenced in a study of T-cell memory formation after mild COVID-19. MiXCR was run by TCRdb on the 5' RACE reads, yielding one entry per CDR3 protein. This table holds some 490,000 distinct CDR3 sequences, 15% to 20% found once. The material sequenced was PBMCs or a T cell subset sorted from them (not recorded which). These receptors came from an adult woman who had mild COVID-19 (a few samples of this study predate the infection). Cell type and time point are not known.

This clonotype was counted between two and nine times. V and J are TRBV14 and TRBJ2-7; 8 nucleotides line up with TRBD2. With V trimmed by 4 bases and J by 2 bases, 7 bases remained unmatched. This CDR3 is 15 amino acids long. Germline CDR1 reads SGHDN; CDR2 reads FVKESK. The CDR3 protein is CASSPRAGGAYEQYF. In DNA, the CDR3 is TGTGCCAGCAGCCCCAGGGCGGGGGGCGCCTACGAGCAGTACTTC.

This clonotype appeared a few times. The chain combines TRBV12-3 or TRBV12-4 with TRBJ1-2; TRBD1 matches at 9 bases. The V segment lost 5 bases and the J segment 7 bases; nucleotides outside the gene matches: 8. The CDR3 consists of 14 residues. This CDR3 is CASSHRDRVGGYTF. CDR3 nucleotides: TGTGCCAGCAGTCACCGGGACAGGGTTGGTGGCTACACCTTC.

This clonotype was seen a handful of times. This chain uses TRBV12-3 or TRBV12-4 with TRBJ1-2; D remains unclear. CDR3 length: 13 amino acids. V was shortened by 3 bases and J by 7 bases, with 12 bases between the two germline ends. CDR3 DNA sequence: TGTGCCAGCAGTTTTCCCCAGAGCGGTGGCTACACCTTC. It specifies CASSFPQSGGYTF.

This chain joins TRBV6-5 and TRBJ1-2; TRBD1 matches at 10 bases. Germline V gene data show CDR1 as MNHEY and CDR2 as SVGAGI. Trimming removed 5 bases from V and 7 bases from J; junction bases left unmatched: 7. CDR3 length: 14 residues. CDR3 coding DNA: TGTGCCAGCAGTGACCGGGACAGGGGTTTTGGCTACACCTTC. Translated: CASSDRDRGFGYTF.

The chain combines TRBV6-1 with TRBJ1-1; D not certain. Trimming stripped 8 bases from V and 2 bases from J, with 9 bases between. The CDR3 runs to 12 residues. Germline V lookup: CDR1 MNHNS, CDR2 SASEGT. CDR3 DNA sequence: TGTGCCAGCCGACGCCTAAACACTGAAGCTTTCTTT. Its protein product is CASRRLNTEAFF.

The chain uses TRBV12-3 or TRBV12-4 and TRBJ2-5; 7 positions match TRBD2. The CDR3 contains 15 residues. J lost 3 bases, V lost 4 bases, and 8 bases had no gene match. The CDR3 is CASSSSGAPEETQYF. The CDR3, as DNA: TGTGCCAGCAGTTCCAGCGGGGCGCCCGAAGAGACCCAGTACTTC.

In its sample, this clonotype was seen a few times. CDR3 nucleotides: TGTGCCAGCAGCATGGGGGGGCTTGCCACAGATACGCAGTATTTT. Encoded protein: CASSMGGLATDTQYF. V usage is TRBV5-4 and J usage is TRBJ2-3, with a weak D call TRBD2 (7 bases). CDR1 is SGHNT, CDR2 YYREEE, per germline (reference sequence). This CDR3 has 15 residues. Trimming removed 4 bases at V and 2 bases at J, with 14 bases between.

The V gene is TRBV29-1, the J gene TRBJ2-3; no firm D call. Germline V gene sequence: CDR1 SQVTM, CDR2 ANQGSEA. The CDR3 length is 13 residues. Trimming stripped 3 bases from V and 1 base from J, with 8 bases between. The CDR3 coding sequence is TGCAGCGTTGACGGAGCCCGCACAGATACGCAGTATTTT. Amino acids: CSVDGARTDTQYF.

The chain employs TRBV4-3 and TRBJ2-1; no reliable D call. This CDR3 spans 14 amino acids. Trimming took 4 bases from V and 8 from J, leaving 15 bases between them. CDR1 LGHNA and CDR2 YSLEER come from the germline V gene. The CDR3 is CASSRVVLGHEQFF. The CDR3 nucleotides are TGCGCCAGCAGCCGGGTCGTCCTCGGTCATGAGCAGTTCTTC.

A word on this clonotype: A much larger clonotype is one base distant, so this may be a read error. The chain carries TRBV7-2 and TRBJ2-7, with D tentatively TRBD1 or TRBD2 (5 bases each). In germline, CDR1 is SGHTA, CDR2 FQGNSA. This CDR3 comprises 13 residues. As DNA, the CDR3 is TGTGCCAGCAGCTTGGGACCTTTGGACGAGCATTACTTC. Amino acids: CASSLGPLDEHYF.

The chain recombines TRBV18 with TRBJ1-1, with 7 bases that match TRBD1. The ends lost 2 bases at V and 1 base at J; junction bases unmatched: 4. Germline CDR1 is KGHSH and CDR2 is LQKENI. The CDR3 covers 15 residues. CDR3 residues: CASSPSDRANTEAFF. In DNA form, the CDR3 reads TGTGCCAGCTCACCAAGTGACAGGGCGAACACTGAAGCTTTCTTT. The full variable domain, its missing parts supplied by reference TRBV18 and TRBJ1-1, is NAGVMQNPRHLVRRRGQEARLRCSPMKGHSHVYWYRQLPEEGLKFMVYLQKENIIDESGMPKERFSAEFPKEGPSILRIQQVVRGDSAAYFCASSPSDRANTEAFFGQGTRLTVV.

The V gene is TRBV14, the J gene TRBJ2-3; 8 nucleotides align to TRBD1. CDR3 size: 17 residues. V lost 3 bases and J lost 5; bases outside the gene matches: 13. The germline gives CDR1 SGHDN, CDR2 FVKESK. The CDR3 DNA is TGTGCCAGCAGCCACGGCCGCATCAGGGGGCCGAAAGATACGCAGTATTTT. This codes for CASSHGRIRGPKDTQYF.

There are a few counts of this clonotype. J is TRBJ1-2 and V is TRBV5-1; D remains unclear. V lost 3 bases, J lost 3 bases, and 12 bases lay in between. The CDR3 totals 14 residues. Germline assignment: CDR1 SGHRS and CDR2 YFSETQ. The CDR3 DNA reads as TGCGCCAGCAGCTCCGGGGATAGGGACTATGGCTACACCTTC. Translating it yields CASSSGDRDYGYTF.

The chain employs TRBV5-1 and TRBJ1-5, with D hard to call. Between the trimmed V and J ends, which lost 4 bases and 3 bases, there was a span of 14 bases. CDR1 and CDR2 (germline): SGHRS, YFSETQ. The CDR3 consists of 15 residues. In DNA, the CDR3 is TGCGCCAGCAGCCCCGACACGGGGATCAATCAGCCCCAGCATTTT. Translating it yields CASSPDTGINQPQHF.

This clonotype has ten or more counts. V and J are TRBV5-1 and TRBJ2-7; D is ambiguous. Trimming took 4 bases from V and 2 from J, leaving 4 bases between them. Germline values: CDR1 SGHRS, CDR2 YFSETQ. CDR3 size: 11 residues. The CDR3 loop is CASSTTYEQYF. CDR3 DNA: TGCGCCAGCAGCACAACCTACGAGCAGTACTTC.

This clonotype was found a few times. V gene TRBV7-7 combines with J gene TRBJ2-2; D perhaps matches TRBD1 (5 bases). Germline values: CDR1 SSHAT, CDR2 FNYEAQ (reference sequence). The CDR3 consists of 13 residues. V dropped 6 bases and J dropped 5 bases, with 10 bases sitting between them. CDR3 nucleotides: TGTGCCAGCAGGCCCCAGGGAACCGGGGAGCTGTTTTTT. This codes for CASRPQGTGELFF.

This rearrangement joins TRBV4-2 to TRBJ2-3, with 14 bases matching TRBD2. Per germline, CDR1 LGHNA and CDR2 YNFKEQ. V shed 2 bases, J shed 4 bases, and the junction held 5 bases outside the gene matches. This CDR3 is 17 amino acids long. The CDR3 here is CASSQQGLAGVADTQYF. CDR3 in DNA: TGTGCCAGCAGCCAACAGGGACTAGCGGGAGTGGCAGATACGCAGTATTTT.

Only a few counts were recorded for this clonotype. The genes are TRBV6-5 and TRBJ2-2; D ambiguous. Trimming took off 4 bases at V and 6 bases at J, with 15 bases between the two ends. CDR3 size: 15 residues. CDR1 MNHEY and CDR2 SVGAGI come from the germline V gene. The CDR3 nucleotides are TGTGCCAGCAGTTCCCCGATTCCTGGCCCCGGGGAGCTGTTTTTT. This gives the protein CASSSPIPGPGELFF.

This clonotype was recorded a few times. The J gene is TRBJ2-3, the V gene TRBV19; 7 nucleotides match TRBD2. The CDR3 runs 18 residues. The trim removed 4 bases at V and 0 bases at J, leaving 13 bases unmatched. Germline V gives CDR1 LNHDA, CDR2 SQIVND (reference sequence). The DNA for the CDR3 is TGTGCCAGTAGTAAGGGCGCTCTAGCGGCCGTAAGCACAGATACGCAGTATTTT. It codes for CASSKGALAAVSTDTQYF. Supplemented by reference TRBV19 and TRBJ2-3, the full variable domain reads DGGITQSPKYLFRKEGQNVTLSCEQNLNHDAMYWYRQDPGQGLRLIYYSQIVNDFQKGDIAEGYSVSREKKESFPLTVTSAQKNPTAFYLCASSKGALAAVSTDTQYFGPGTRLTVL.

A few counts support this clonotype. The chain couples TRBV4-2 to TRBJ2-7, with a tentative D call TRBD2 (6 bases). The CDR3 has 16 residues. Germline CDR1 reads LGHNA; CDR2 reads YNFKEQ. Trimming pared 0 bases from V and 4 bases from J, leaving 16 bases between. This chain's CDR3 is CASSQDQFGAGYEQYF. The CDR3 DNA is TGTGCCAGCAGCCAAGATCAATTCGGGGCGGGATACGAGCAGTACTTC.

This clonotype was seen at least ten times. The chain combines TRBV7-2 with TRBJ2-3, with D unresolved. Germline values: CDR1 SGHTA, CDR2 FQGNSA. This CDR3 is 14 amino acids long. The ends were cut back, 1 base at V and 4 bases at J, with 9 bases in the middle. CDR3 region: CASSLGPSADTQYF. CDR3 coding DNA: TGTGCCAGCAGCTTAGGACCGTCGGCAGATACGCAGTATTTT.

The sample holds a few counts of this clonotype. The V and J genes are TRBV12-3 or TRBV12-4 and TRBJ1-5, with D hard to call. The V and J ends lost 1 base and 7 bases respectively, with 8 bases between them. This CDR3 contains 13 residues. Here the CDR3 DNA reads TGTGCCAGCAGTTTAGGGCAAGGGCAGCCCCAGCATTTT. Residues: CASSLGQGQPQHF.

The gene calls are TRBV20-1 and TRBJ1-1; the D gene is possibly TRBD1 (6 bases). Germline V lookup: CDR1 DFQATT, CDR2 SNEGSKA (reference sequence). This CDR3 has 13 residues. Trimming stripped 6 bases from V and 0 bases from J, with 11 bases between. The CDR3 region is CSAERQVNTEAFF. The CDR3 nucleotides read TGCAGTGCAGAACGACAGGTGAACACTGAAGCTTTCTTT.

This clonotype came up a few times. The chain is built from TRBV7-2 and TRBJ2-1; D could derive from TRBD1 or TRBD2 (5 bases each). CDR1 and CDR2 from the germline V gene are SGHTA and FQGNSA. V gave up 0 bases and J gave up 6 bases, with 9 bases separating them. The CDR3 has 14 residues. The CDR3 here is CASSLAGTINEQFF. CDR3 nucleotides: TGTGCCAGCAGCTTAGCTGGGACGATCAATGAGCAGTTCTTC.

V usage is TRBV19 and J usage is TRBJ2-1; D may be TRBD1 (5 bases). Trimming cost V 8 bases and J 8 bases, with 13 bases left between them. CDR3 length: 12 residues. The germline gives CDR1 LNHDA, CDR2 SQIVND (reference sequence). The CDR3 region has the DNA TGTGCCAGTCGGGCAGGGTGGGATGAGCAGTTCTTC. Translation gives CASRAGWDEQFF.